The 12 T cell receptor beta chains in this list originate from one sample, sequenced in a study of CXCR3-negative and CXCR3-positive naive CD8 T cells. The TRB cDNA libraries were prepared by 5' RACE with UMI labels. Reanalyzing the 5' RACE reads, TCRdb keeps one entry per CDR3 protein, without DNA. Its listing shows some 130,000 distinct CDR3 sequences. The sample consisted of naive CXCR3- CD8+ T cells from blood. The subset is: CD45RO-CCR7+CD27+CD95- naive CD8+ T cells lacking CXCR3 (TNR3-). The receptors stem from a human donor in good health. Some clones in this sample may be carry-over from other donors' samples.

This chain's CDR3 is CASSLAGSGHNEQFF. The chain is built from TRBV5-6 and TRBJ2-1; TCRdb proposes TRBD2, but this gene call is untestable without DNA. From germline, CDR1 is SGHDT and CDR2 YYEEEE. The CDR3 loop spans 15 amino acids.

V usage is TRBV27 and J usage is TRBJ2-7; absent DNA, TCRdb's TRBD2 call cannot be checked. This CDR3 region has 13 residues. The germline CDR1 and CDR2 sequences are MNHEY and SMNVEV (reference sequence). The CDR3 here is CASNPSGRSEQYF.

The V gene is TRBV7-9, the J gene TRBJ2-3; absent DNA, TCRdb's TRBD2 call cannot be checked. CDR1 is SEHNR, CDR2 FQNEAQ, per germline (reference sequence). The CDR3 loop spans 15 amino acids. The CDR3 here is CASSPLRGSGDTQYF.

This sequence joins TRBV29-1 and TRBJ2-1; the TCRdb call, TRBD2, lacks DNA for checking. This CDR3 spans 14 amino acids. Germline values: CDR1 SQVTM, CDR2 ANQGSEA. The CDR3 protein is CSVEKAGGDNEQFF.

This chain uses TRBV27 with TRBJ2-7. The germline CDR1 and CDR2 sequences are MNHEY and SMNVEV (reference sequence). The CDR3 extends over 17 amino acids. This chain's CDR3 is CASSFTHPGLSSYEQYF.

The J gene is TRBJ2-7, the V gene TRBV29-1; there is no DNA to check the TCRdb D call of TRBD1. CDR1 SQVTM and CDR2 ANQGSEA come from the germline V gene. This CDR3 has 17 residues. This chain's CDR3 is CSVEQPDSSFTSYEQYF.

V gene TRBV29-1 combines with J gene TRBJ1-2; TCRdb selects TRBD1, and the lack of DNA leaves this call unchecked. This CDR3 has 13 residues. Germline CDR1 is SQVTM and CDR2 is ANQGSEA. The CDR3: CSVEGDKNYGYTF.

The V and J genes are TRBV7-2 and TRBJ2-7; absent DNA, TCRdb's TRBD2 call cannot be checked. The germline CDR1 and CDR2 sequences are SGHTA and FQGNSA. The CDR3 contains 16 residues. The CDR3 spells CASSPPRGASGYEQYF.

The V and J genes are TRBV7-3 and TRBJ2-3; the TCRdb call, TRBD1, lacks DNA for checking. CDR3 length: 15 residues. The V gene's germline CDR1 is SGHTA and CDR2 FQGTGA. The chain's CDR3 is CASSLRDRSTDTQYF. Filled out from reference TRBV7-3 and TRBJ2-3, the complete variable domain reads GAGVSQTPSNKVTEKGKYVELRCDPISGHTALYWYRQSLGQGPEFLIYFQGTGAADDSGLPNDRFFAVRPEGSVSTLKIQRTERGDSAVYLCASSLRDRSTDTQYFGPGTRLTVL.

V gene TRBV27 combines with J gene TRBJ1-5; the D call from TCRdb, TRBD1, cannot be confirmed without DNA. The CDR3 spans 16 residues. CDR1 is MNHEY and CDR2 is SMNVEV in the germline V gene (reference sequence). The CDR3 is CASSLTGGSSNQPQHF.

V gene TRBV7-9 combines with J gene TRBJ1-2. This CDR3 comprises 11 residues. Germline lookup yields CDR1 SEHNR and CDR2 FQNEAQ (reference sequence). The CDR3: CASSPQSLYTF.

This chain links TRBV6-5 with TRBJ1-2. Looked up from germline, CDR1 is MNHEY and CDR2 is SVGAGI. The length of the CDR3 is 15 residues. CDR3: CASSYLREPAYGYTF.